This T cell receptor (beta chain) comes out of a study of blood T cell repertoires in COVID-19. At the level of the study: There were acute and convalescent COVID-19 samples, and they came from the United States, Italy and Spain. T cells, B-cell-depleted T cells, or PBMCs supplied cDNA or gDNA.

This clone was seen only a few times. Two negative PCRs, clearance, or symptom resolution had been documented for recovered Cohort 3 donors. Here immunoSEQ multiplex PCR was the method, and the copy in TCRdb shows in-frame clones only, minus some. The table includes hundreds of thousands of clones, 88% detected once. In germline, CDR1 is SGHTS, CDR2 YDEGEE. This CDR3 has 12 amino acids. V was clipped by 4 bases and J by 8 bases; unmatched bases: 5. The sequenced sample was PBMCs or T cells enriched from blood (not recorded which). The source of this sequence is a woman between 50 and 59 years old who had recovered from COVID-19. The V call is TRBV5-8, the J call TRBJ1-2, with TRBD1 identical over 7 bases. The CDR3 sequence: CASSQDRRGYTF. CDR3 in DNA: TGTGCCAGCAGCCAGGACAGGCGGGGCTACACCTTC.